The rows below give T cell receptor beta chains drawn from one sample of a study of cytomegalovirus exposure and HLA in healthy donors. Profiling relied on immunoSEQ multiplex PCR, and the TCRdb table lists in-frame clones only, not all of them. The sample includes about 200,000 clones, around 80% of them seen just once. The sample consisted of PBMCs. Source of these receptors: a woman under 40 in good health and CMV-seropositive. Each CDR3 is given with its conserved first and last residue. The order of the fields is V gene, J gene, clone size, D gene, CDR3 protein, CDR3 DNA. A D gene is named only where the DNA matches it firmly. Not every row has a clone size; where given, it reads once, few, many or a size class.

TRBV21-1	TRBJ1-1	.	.	CASSKGPGQGFLDTEAFF	TGTGCCAGCAGCAAAGGGCCAGGACAGGGATTTTTGGACACTGAAGCTTTCTTT
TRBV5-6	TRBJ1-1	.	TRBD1	CASSFGTGVRGTEAFF	TGTGCCAGCAGCTTCGGGACAGGGGTTCGAGGCACTGAAGCTTTCTTT
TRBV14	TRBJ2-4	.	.	CASSHETDRNIQYF	TGTGCCAGCAGCCATGAGACAGACAGAAACATTCAGTACTTC
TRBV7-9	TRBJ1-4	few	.	CASSLASGNTPNEKLFF	TGTGCCAGCAGCTTAGCATCAGGGAATACCCCTAATGAAAAACTGTTTTTT
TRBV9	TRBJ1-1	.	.	CASSDQGLEAFF	TGTGCCAGCAGCGACCAGGGCCTTGAAGCTTTCTTT
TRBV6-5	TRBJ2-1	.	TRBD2	CASSYFGTSNEQFF	TGTGCCAGCAGTTATTTCGGGACTAGCAATGAGCAGTTCTTC
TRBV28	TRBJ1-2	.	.	CASSPDSYYGYTF	TGTGCCAGCAGTCCGGACAGTTACTATGGCTACACCTTC
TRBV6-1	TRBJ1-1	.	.	CATQGEAFF	TGTGCCACTCAGGGGGAAGCTTTCTTT
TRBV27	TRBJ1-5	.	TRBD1	CASRSGQGDYSNQPQHF	TGTGCCAGCAGGTCGGGACAGGGCGATTATAGCAATCAGCCCCAGCATTTT
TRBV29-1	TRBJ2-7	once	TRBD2	CSVALAGTYEQYF	TGCAGCGTTGCCCTAGCGGGGACCTACGAGCAGTACTTC
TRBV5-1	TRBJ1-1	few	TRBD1	CASSEVQGQTEAFF	TGCGCCAGCAGCGAGGTCCAGGGACAGACTGAAGCTTTCTTT
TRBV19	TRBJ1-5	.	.	CATTGPNQPQHF	TGTGCCACGACAGGCCCCAATCAGCCCCAGCATTTT
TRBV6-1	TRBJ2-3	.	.	CASSEGGGTDTQYF	TGTGCCAGCAGTGAGGGCGGGGGCACAGATACGCAGTATTTT